This T cell receptor (beta chain) stems from a study of blood T cell repertoires in COVID-19. Study-level information: The United States, Italy and Spain supplied acute and convalescent COVID-19 samples. The cDNA or gDNA used as material had been derived from T cells, B-cell-depleted T cells, or PBMCs.

This clone was recorded once. In the authors' workflow: From reference gene primer amplification, estimates of nucleated cell counts were derived. The method was immunoSEQ multiplex PCR; TCRdb's version includes in-frame clones alone and lacks a portion of them. That table gives V, J and clone size, and the DNA gave D and trimming. Of around 60,000 clones detected, roughly 90% appear once; the ten largest clones hold approximately 1.3%. Trimming pared 4 bases from V and 7 bases from J, leaving 8 bases between. The CDR3 contains 11 residues. CDR1 is SQVTM and CDR2 is ANQGSEA in the germline V gene. This sequence originates from a woman older than 75 with acute or convalescent COVID-19. The chain combines TRBV29-1 with TRBJ1-3; D gene unclear. The sample comprised peripheral blood. The DNA for the CDR3 is TGCAGCGTTGGAGGGTTGAACACCATATATTTT. The encoded protein is CSVGGLNTIYF.